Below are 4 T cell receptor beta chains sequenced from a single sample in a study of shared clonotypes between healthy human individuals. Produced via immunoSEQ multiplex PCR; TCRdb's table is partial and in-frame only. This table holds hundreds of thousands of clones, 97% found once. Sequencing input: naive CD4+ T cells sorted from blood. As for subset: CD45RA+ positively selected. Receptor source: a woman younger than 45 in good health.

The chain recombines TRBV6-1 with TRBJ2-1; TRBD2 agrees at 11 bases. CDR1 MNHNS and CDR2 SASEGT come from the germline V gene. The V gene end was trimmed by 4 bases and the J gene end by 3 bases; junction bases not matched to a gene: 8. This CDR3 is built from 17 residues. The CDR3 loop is CASSVNPGLADYNEQFF. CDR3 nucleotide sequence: TGTGCCAGCAGTGTAAACCCGGGACTAGCGGACTACAATGAGCAGTTCTTC.

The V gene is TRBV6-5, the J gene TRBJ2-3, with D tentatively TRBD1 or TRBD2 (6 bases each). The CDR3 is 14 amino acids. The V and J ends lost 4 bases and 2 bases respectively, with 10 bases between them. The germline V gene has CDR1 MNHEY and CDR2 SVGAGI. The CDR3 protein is CASSFGGLTDTQYF. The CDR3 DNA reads TGTGCCAGCAGTTTTGGGGGGCTCACAGATACGCAGTATTTT.

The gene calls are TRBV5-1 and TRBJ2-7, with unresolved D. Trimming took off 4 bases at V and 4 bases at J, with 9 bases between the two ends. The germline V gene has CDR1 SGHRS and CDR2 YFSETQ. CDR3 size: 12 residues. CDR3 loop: CASSQTNYEQYF. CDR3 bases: TGCGCCAGCAGCCAAACCAATTACGAGCAGTACTTC. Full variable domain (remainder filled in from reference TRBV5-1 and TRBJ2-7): KAGVTQTPRYLIKTRGQQVTLSCSPISGHRSVSWYQQTPGQGLQFLFEYFSETQRNKGNFPGRFSGRQFSNSRSEMNVSTLELGDSALYLCASSQTNYEQYFGPGTRLTVT.

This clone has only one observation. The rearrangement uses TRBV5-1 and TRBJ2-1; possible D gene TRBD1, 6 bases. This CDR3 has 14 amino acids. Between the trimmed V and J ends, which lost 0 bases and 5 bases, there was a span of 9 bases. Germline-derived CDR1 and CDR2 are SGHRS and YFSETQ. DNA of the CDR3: TGCGCCAGCAGCTTGGCCGGACAGAACAATGAGCAGTTCTTC. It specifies CASSLAGQNNEQFF.